The subject of this entry is one TCR beta chain. Its cognate antigen is unknown. The protocol was immunoSEQ multiplex PCR, while the TCRdb copy is restricted to in-frame clones and leaves out a portion. The sample contains 600,000 to 750,000 clones, around 77% of which appear only once. The entry originates in a study of shared clonotypes between healthy human individuals. Findings of the study overall: Estimated clonotype richness was generally higher in naive than memory subsets. The generation probabilities recorded for non-shared clonotypes fell below those of clonotypes shared by all four donors.

V was clipped by 4 bases and J by 5 bases; unmatched bases: 6. The germline V gene encodes CDR1 MGHDK and CDR2 SYGVNS. This CDR3 is built from 15 residues. Material for sequencing was memory CD4+ T cells sorted from blood. Subset in this sample: CD45RA-negative fraction. The TCR originated in a woman younger than 45 in good health. This chain connects TRBV25-1 to TRBJ2-1; TRBD2 aligns across 9 bases. In nucleotides, the CDR3 is TGTGCCAGCAGTGCACCTAGCGGGATCAACAATGAGCAGTTCTTC. Residues: CASSAPSGINNEQFF.